This T cell receptor beta chain is drawn from a study of identifying expanded T cells in peripheral blood. Clones were sequenced by immunoSEQ multiplex PCR, and TCRdb holds only the in-frame ones, with some missing. The table has about 81,000 clones, 84% seen once. A few counts support this clone. Other DNA sequences in the sample encode the same CDR3. With V trimmed by 5 bases and J by 3 bases, 2 bases remained unmatched. Germline V lookup: CDR1 LNHDA, CDR2 SQIVND (reference sequence). CDR3 length: 13 residues. The origin of this receptor is a person between 18 and 69 years old in good health. The sequenced material came from blood. V usage is TRBV19 and J usage is TRBJ2-7, with 9 bases aligning to TRBD1. The CDR3 coding sequence is TGTGCCAGTAGTGGGGGACAGGGCTACGAGCAGTACTTC. Amino acid sequence: CASSGGQGYEQYF.